This T cell receptor (beta chain) appears in the sequencing data of a study of patients and donors after allogeneic stem cell transplantation. MiXCR, run by TCRdb on the RT-PCR reads, gives a single entry per CDR3 protein. The table lists about a million distinct CDR3 sequences, 15% to 20% of them singletons. V lost 4 bases to trimming and J lost 4 bases; unmatched junction nucleotides: 7. CDR3 length equals 15 residues. Germline values: CDR1 SNHLY, CDR2 FYNNEI. The source material was blood, either unsorted or a sorted T cell fraction (not recorded which). The genes are TRBV2 and TRBJ2-1; 7 bases are shared with TRBD2. This TCR came from a human donor who was either an allogeneic HSCT recipient or a stem cell or donor lymphocyte infusion donor (not recorded which). It is not recorded whose cells these are; they may come from a transplant donor. CDR3 bases: TGTGCCAGCAGTGGGCCCGGGACTACATACAATGAGCAGTTCTTC. It codes for CASSGPGTTYNEQFF.